These 25 T cell receptor beta chains came from one sample sequenced in a study of shared clonotypes between healthy human individuals. Libraries were prepared by immunoSEQ multiplex PCR; TCRdb keeps only in-frame clonotypes and omits some of them. This table holds about 510,000 clones, 96% found once. The sequencing sample was made of naive CD4+ T cells sorted from blood. Indicated subset: CD45RA+ positively selected. The receptors originated from a woman aged 25-40 years in good health.

This rearrangement joins TRBV25-1 to TRBJ1-6; 7 bases fit TRBD1. Germline CDR1 and CDR2: MGHDK and SYGVNS. This CDR3 contains 16 residues. The V and J ends lost 3 bases and 5 bases, in that order; junction bases with no gene match: 7. The CDR3 reads CASSDWRQGDNSPLHF. In DNA, the CDR3 is TGTGCCAGCAGTGATTGGAGACAGGGTGATAATTCACCCCTCCACTTT.

This chain links TRBV7-9 with TRBJ2-1, with D possibly matching TRBD1 (6 bases). This CDR3 is built from 15 residues. Per germline, CDR1 SEHNR and CDR2 FQNEAQ (reference sequence). Trimming took off 6 bases at V and 8 bases at J, with 20 bases between the two ends. The CDR3, as DNA: TGTGCCAGCAGTACTACGACAGGCCCAGGAGATGAGCAGTTCTTC. This gives the protein CASSTTTGPGDEQFF.

The chain is built from TRBV28 and TRBJ1-5, with no clear D. Germline CDR1 MDHEN, CDR2 SYDVKM. CDR3 size: 22 residues. Trimming took off 3 bases at V and 0 bases at J, with 30 bases between the two ends. The DNA of the CDR3 is TGTGCCAGCAGTTTGACCGGTACTGTGAAGTGGAGGTCACGCGATAGCAATCAGCCCCAGCATTTT. Its protein is CASSLTGTVKWRSRDSNQPQHF. Looking up the rest from reference TRBV28 and TRBJ1-5 gives the full variable domain: DVKVTQSSRYLVKRTGEKVFLECVQDMDHENMFWYRQDPGLGLRLIYFSYDVKMKEKGDIPEGYSVSREKKERFSLILESASTNQTSMYLCASSLTGTVKWRSRDSNQPQHFGDGTRLSIL.

The V gene is TRBV1, the J gene TRBJ2-6; the table gives TRBD2 as D, unverified against the DNA. TRBV1 is given as a pseudogene. This CDR3 is 18 amino acids long. The CDR3 protein is CTSSQDQLAGPGANVLTF. The CDR3 nucleotides read TGCACCAGCAGCCAAGATCAACTAGCGGGACCTGGGGCCAACGTCCTGACTTTC.

The chain links TRBV28 to TRBJ2-7; D is undetermined. CDR3 length: 13 amino acids. The germline V gene has CDR1 MDHEN and CDR2 SYDVKM. V was cut by 1 base and J by 7 bases, with 11 bases left in between. The CDR3 nucleotides read TGTGCCAGCAGTTTATTAGGGATAGGTGAGCAGTACTTC. It encodes CASSLLGIGEQYF. Supplemented by reference TRBV28 and TRBJ2-7, the full variable domain reads DVKVTQSSRYLVKRTGEKVFLECVQDMDHENMFWYRQDPGLGLRLIYFSYDVKMKEKGDIPEGYSVSREKKERFSLILESASTNQTSMYLCASSLLGIGEQYFGPGTRLTVT.

This chain joins TRBV5-1 and TRBJ2-3; D may correspond to TRBD1 or TRBD2 (6 bases each). CDR3 length equals 15 residues. Germline loops: CDR1 SGHRS, CDR2 YFSETQ. The germline V and J ends were trimmed by 1 base and 2 bases, with 11 bases remaining between them. The CDR3 sequence: CASSLTGDNTDTQYF. CDR3 nucleotide sequence: TGCGCCAGCAGCTTGACGGGGGACAACACAGATACGCAGTATTTT.

V gene TRBV28 combines with J gene TRBJ1-1, with no clear D. Deletions cut 5 bases from V and 8 bases from J, with 18 bases between. CDR1 is MDHEN, CDR2 SYDVKM, per germline. The CDR3 runs to 14 residues. CDR3 bases: TGTGCCAGCAGTGTCCACGCATCAAGGGTCGAAGCTTTCTTT. This sequence encodes CASSVHASRVEAFF.

This sequence joins TRBV9 and TRBJ1-1, with unresolved D. Germline CDR1 and CDR2: SGDLS and YYNGEE. The CDR3 is made up of 13 amino acids. Trimming took off 3 bases at V and 2 bases at J, with 8 bases between the two ends. In DNA form, the CDR3 reads TGTGCCAGCAGCGGGACCAGAAACACTGAAGCTTTCTTT. It translates to CASSGTRNTEAFF.

The chain has TRBV5-1 and TRBJ2-7; 10 bases are shared with TRBD2. The germline gives CDR1 SGHRS, CDR2 YFSETQ. J was trimmed by 1 base and V by 0 bases; bases with no gene match: 10. The CDR3 spans 18 residues. The CDR3 sequence: CASSLGISSGRYSYEQYF. The CDR3, as DNA: TGCGCCAGCAGCTTGGGAATTAGTAGCGGGAGGTATTCCTACGAGCAGTACTTC.

V is TRBV27 and J is TRBJ1-1; D gene ambiguous. With 3 bases removed from V and 1 base from J, the gap between germline ends came to 9 bases. Germline-derived CDR1 and CDR2 are MNHEY and SMNVEV (reference sequence). The CDR3 has 14 residues. The CDR3 sequence: CASSFRPSNTEAFF. CDR3 coding DNA: TGTGCCAGCAGTTTTAGGCCCTCGAACACTGAAGCTTTCTTT.

This rearrangement joins TRBV27 to TRBJ2-7; D possibly corresponds to TRBD1 (5 bases). From germline, CDR1 is MNHEY and CDR2 SMNVEV (reference sequence). CDR3 size: 15 residues. V was trimmed by 2 bases and J by 3 bases, leaving 14 bases between them. CDR3 region: CASSLVAGWDYEQYF. The CDR3 coding sequence is TGTGCCAGCAGTTTAGTGGCAGGGTGGGACTACGAGCAGTACTTC.

The chain has TRBV11-1 and TRBJ2-1; possible D gene TRBD1, 6 bases. This CDR3 spans 16 amino acids. Germline V gene data show CDR1 as SGHAT and CDR2 as FQDESV (reference sequence). Trimming took 2 bases from V and 4 from J, leaving 15 bases between them. The CDR3 protein is CASSLLYAGEYNEQFF. The CDR3 DNA reads as TGTGCCAGCAGCTTATTGTATGCAGGGGAATACAATGAGCAGTTCTTC.

The chain joins TRBV4-2 to TRBJ2-7; 10 bases map to TRBD2. The CDR3 covers 17 residues. V lost 2 bases to trimming and J lost 7 bases; unmatched junction nucleotides: 14. CDR1 and CDR2 from the germline V gene are LGHNA and YNFKEQ. Here the CDR3 reads CASSQSPPSGSGGEQYF. Written as DNA, the CDR3 is TGTGCCAGCAGCCAATCCCCCCCTAGCGGGAGCGGGGGAGAGCAGTACTTC.

As regards this clone: Other DNA sequences in this sample translate to the same CDR3. The gene calls are TRBV14 and TRBJ2-3; D uncertain. Germline loops: CDR1 SGHDN, CDR2 FVKESK. Trimming left V 3 bases short and J 9 bases short, with 16 bases between. The CDR3 is made up of 14 amino acids. CDR3 nucleotides: TGTGCCAGCAGCCACCCGTGGAGCCCCGGGACGCAGTATTTT. It specifies CASSHPWSPGTQYF.

This clone was picked up one time. The rearrangement uses TRBV18 and TRBJ2-7; 8 nucleotides align to TRBD1. Germline loops: CDR1 KGHSH, CDR2 LQKENI. Trimming removed 5 bases from V and 5 bases from J; junction bases left unmatched: 8. This CDR3 contains 14 residues. For the CDR3, the DNA is TGTGCCAGCTCAGCCGGGACAGGAGGTCACGAGCAGTACTTC. As protein: CASSAGTGGHEQYF.

The gene calls are TRBV5-6 and TRBJ2-1; TRBD2 matches 8 bases. This CDR3 contains 16 residues. CDR1 and CDR2 (germline): SGHDT, YYEEEE. V was pared by 3 bases and J by 8 bases, with 13 bases of the junction left unmatched. The CDR3 loop reads CASSYLASGSFDEQFF. CDR3 coding DNA: TGTGCCAGCAGCTACCTAGCCAGCGGGAGTTTCGATGAGCAGTTCTTC.

V and J are TRBV6-1 and TRBJ1-5; D uncertain. The CDR3 consists of 14 residues. Per germline, CDR1 MNHNS and CDR2 SASEGT. With 6 bases removed from V and 4 bases from J, the gap between germline ends came to 13 bases. DNA of the CDR3: TGTGCCAGCAGGCCCGGGTCAGTTAATCAGCCCCAGCATTTT. This codes for CASRPGSVNQPQHF.

J is TRBJ1-2 and V is TRBV11-1; weak D call: TRBD1 (6 bases). V lost 4 bases to trimming and J lost 7 bases, with 16 bases between them. This CDR3 is built from 14 residues. Germline assignment: CDR1 SGHAT and CDR2 FQDESV (reference sequence). DNA of the CDR3: TGTGCCAGCAGCTCCAGTCCAGGGGCGGGTGGCTACACCTTC. Translation gives CASSSSPGAGGYTF. Together with reference TRBV11-1 and TRBJ1-2, the CDR3 gives the full variable domain: EAEVAQSPRYKITEKSQAVAFWCDPISGHATLYWYRQILGQGPELLVQFQDESVVDDSQLPKDRFSAERLKGVDSTLKIQPAELGDSAMYLCASSSSPGAGGYTFGSGTRLTVV.

V is TRBV15 and J is TRBJ2-5, with D possibly TRBD1 on 6 matching bases. Near its end, the DNA agrees better with TRBJ2-7, so the J call may be wrong. CDR1 and CDR2 (germline): LNHNV, YYDKDF (reference sequence). This CDR3 region has 15 residues. CDR3 coding DNA: TGTGCCACCAGCAGAGACGCCAGGGGCTCCTACGAGCAGTACTTC. Translation gives CATSRDARGSYEQYF.

The chain couples TRBV30 to TRBJ2-5; D ambiguous. The DNA end favors TRBJ2-7, so the J call may be wrong. The germline V gene has CDR1 GTSNPN and CDR2 SVGIG (reference sequence). This CDR3 region has 15 residues. The CDR3, as DNA: TGTGCCTCGTCGGACGCCCAGCAGTTATTCTACGAGCAGTACTTC. Encoded protein: CASSDAQQLFYEQYF.

The chain has TRBV13 and TRBJ2-7; TRBD2 aligns across 14 bases. The ends lost 3 bases at V and 3 bases at J; junction bases unmatched: 7. The germline V gene encodes CDR1 PRHDT and CDR2 FYEKMQ (reference sequence). This CDR3 has 17 residues. The CDR3 spells CASSLDGLAGGNYEQYF. The CDR3 coding sequence is TGTGCCAGCAGCTTGGACGGACTAGCGGGAGGTAACTACGAGCAGTACTTC. Drawing the rest from reference TRBV13 and TRBJ2-7, the complete variable domain is AAGVIQSPRHLIKEKRETATLKCYPIPRHDTVYWYQQGPGQDPQFLISFYEKMQSDKGSIPDRFSAQQFSDYHSELNMSSLELGDSALYFCASSLDGLAGGNYEQYFGPGTRLTVT.

The chain joins TRBV28 to TRBJ1-5; 10 bases are shared with TRBD1. There are 14 residues in the CDR3. The germline CDR1 and CDR2 sequences are MDHEN and SYDVKM. Germline trimming cut 8 bases from V and 6 bases from J; bases unmatched to any gene: 7. The CDR3, as DNA: TGTGCCAGCGGGCCGACAGGGGGCGGTCAGCCCCAGCATTTT. Its protein product is CASGPTGGGQPQHF. The full variable domain, completed using reference TRBV28 and TRBJ1-5, is DVKVTQSSRYLVKRTGEKVFLECVQDMDHENMFWYRQDPGLGLRLIYFSYDVKMKEKGDIPEGYSVSREKKERFSLILESASTNQTSMYLCASGPTGGGQPQHFGDGTRLSIL.

J is TRBJ2-7 and V is TRBV4-2, with TRBD2 as a possible D gene (6 bases). V lost 1 base and J lost 5, with 24 bases in between. The CDR3 has 18 residues. The germline V gene has CDR1 LGHNA and CDR2 YNFKEQ. Written as DNA, the CDR3 is TGTGCCAGCAGCCAAGCCACTGGGGCGGGACCCAGCACTCACGAGCAGTACTTC. It specifies CASSQATGAGPSTHEQYF.

This clone was seen only once. V gene TRBV7-3 combines with J gene TRBJ2-3; D gene unclear. Germline CDR1 SGHTA, CDR2 FQGTGA. This CDR3 contains 11 residues. With 1 base removed from V and 5 bases from J, the gap between germline ends came to 1 base. The CDR3 here is CASSLKDTQYF. In DNA form, the CDR3 reads TGTGCCAGCAGCTTAAAAGATACGCAGTATTTT.

The chain is built from TRBV5-4 and TRBJ1-2; D unresolved. Germline V gives CDR1 SGHNT, CDR2 YYREEE (reference sequence). The CDR3 loop spans 15 amino acids. V was shortened by 4 bases and J by 2 bases, with 15 bases between the two germline ends. For the CDR3, the DNA is TGTGCCAGCAGCGGCGGAAGCGTCCCGAACTATGGCTACACCTTC. It specifies CASSGGSVPNYGYTF.